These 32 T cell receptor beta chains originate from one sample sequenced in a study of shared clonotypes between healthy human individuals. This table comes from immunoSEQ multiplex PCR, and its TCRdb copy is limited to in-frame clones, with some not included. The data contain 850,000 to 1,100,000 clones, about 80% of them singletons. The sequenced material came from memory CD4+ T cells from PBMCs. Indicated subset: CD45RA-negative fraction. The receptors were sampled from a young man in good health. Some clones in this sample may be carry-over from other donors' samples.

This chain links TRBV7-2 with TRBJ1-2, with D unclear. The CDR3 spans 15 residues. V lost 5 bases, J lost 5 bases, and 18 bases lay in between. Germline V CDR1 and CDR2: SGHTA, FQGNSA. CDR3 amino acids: CASSPRAGALYGYTF. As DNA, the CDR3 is TGTGCCAGCAGCCCCCGGGCAGGAGCTTTATATGGCTACACCTTC.

The chain's CDR3 is CASSSGTDSTGELFF. The CDR3 coding sequence is TGTGCCAGCTCATCGGGAACAGACAGCACCGGGGAGCTGTTTTTT. The gene calls are TRBV28 and TRBJ2-2; D possibly matches TRBD1 or TRBD2 (5 bases each). This CDR3 has 15 residues. V was trimmed by 8 bases and J by 4 bases, leaving 17 bases between them. CDR1 and CDR2 (germline): MDHEN, SYDVKM.

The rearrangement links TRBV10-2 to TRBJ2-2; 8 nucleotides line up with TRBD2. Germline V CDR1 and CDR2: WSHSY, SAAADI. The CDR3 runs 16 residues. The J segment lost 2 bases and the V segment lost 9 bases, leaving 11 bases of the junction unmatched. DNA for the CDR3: TGCGCCAGACGAGCGAGCGGGAGTTCCAACACCGGGGAGCTGTTTTTT. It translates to CARRASGSSNTGELFF.

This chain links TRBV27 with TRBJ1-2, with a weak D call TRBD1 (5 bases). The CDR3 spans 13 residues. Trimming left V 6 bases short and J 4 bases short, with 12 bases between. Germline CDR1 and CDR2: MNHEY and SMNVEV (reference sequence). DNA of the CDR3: TGTGCCAGCAGACCTACAGGAGGCTATGGCTACACCTTC. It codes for CASRPTGGYGYTF.

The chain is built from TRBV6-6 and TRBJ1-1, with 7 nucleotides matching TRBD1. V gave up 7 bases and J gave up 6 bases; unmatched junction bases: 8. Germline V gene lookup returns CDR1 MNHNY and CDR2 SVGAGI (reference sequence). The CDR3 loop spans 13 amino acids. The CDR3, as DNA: TGTGCCAGCATCAGGGGGGAGATCCCTGAAGCTTTCTTT. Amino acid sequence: CASIRGEIPEAFF.

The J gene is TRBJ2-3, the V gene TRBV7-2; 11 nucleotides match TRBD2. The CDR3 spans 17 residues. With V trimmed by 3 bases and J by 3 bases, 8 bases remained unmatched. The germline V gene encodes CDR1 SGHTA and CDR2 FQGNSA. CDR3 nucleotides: TGTGCCAGCAGCTTTCGTCAGACTAGCGGGACGACAGATACGCAGTATTTT. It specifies CASSFRQTSGTTDTQYF. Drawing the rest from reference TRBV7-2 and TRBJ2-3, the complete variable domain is GAGVSQSPSNKVTEKGKDVELRCDPISGHTALYWYRQSLGQGLEFLIYFQGNSAPDKSGLPSDRFSAERTGGSVSTLTIQRTQQEDSAVYLCASSFRQTSGTTDTQYFGPGTRLTVL.

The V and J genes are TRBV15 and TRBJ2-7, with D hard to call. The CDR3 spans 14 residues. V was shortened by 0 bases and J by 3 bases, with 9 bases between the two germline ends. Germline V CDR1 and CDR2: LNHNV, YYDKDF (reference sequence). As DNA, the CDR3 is TGTGCCACCAGCAGAGATCCGACGTTCTACGAGCAGTACTTC. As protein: CATSRDPTFYEQYF.

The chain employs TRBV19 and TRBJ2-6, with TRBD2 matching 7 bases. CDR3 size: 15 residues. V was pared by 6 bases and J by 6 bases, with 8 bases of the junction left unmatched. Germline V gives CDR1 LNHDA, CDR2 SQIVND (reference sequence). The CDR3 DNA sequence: TGTGCCAGTAGCGACCGTGGGGGGGAGGCCAACGTCCTGACTTTC. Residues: CASSDRGGEANVLTF.

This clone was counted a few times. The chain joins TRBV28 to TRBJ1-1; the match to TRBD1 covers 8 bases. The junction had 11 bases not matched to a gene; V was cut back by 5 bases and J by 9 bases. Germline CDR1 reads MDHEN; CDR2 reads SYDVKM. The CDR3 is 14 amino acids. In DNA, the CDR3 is TGTGCCAGCAGTACAACCAGGGGGCTAGGGAAAGCTTTCTTT. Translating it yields CASSTTRGLGKAFF.

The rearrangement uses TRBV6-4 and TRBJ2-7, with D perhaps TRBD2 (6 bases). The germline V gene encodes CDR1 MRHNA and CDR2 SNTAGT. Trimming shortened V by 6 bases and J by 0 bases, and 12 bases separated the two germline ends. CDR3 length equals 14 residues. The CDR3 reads CASSRDCTSYEQYF. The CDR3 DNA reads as TGTGCCAGCAGCCGGGACTGCACCTCCTACGAGCAGTACTTC.

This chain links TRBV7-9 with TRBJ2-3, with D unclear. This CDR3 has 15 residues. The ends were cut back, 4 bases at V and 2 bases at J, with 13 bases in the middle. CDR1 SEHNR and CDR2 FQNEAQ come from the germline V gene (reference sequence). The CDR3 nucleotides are TGTGCCAGCAGCTCCACCCCGGCTACCACAGATACGCAGTATTTT. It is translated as CASSSTPATTDTQYF.

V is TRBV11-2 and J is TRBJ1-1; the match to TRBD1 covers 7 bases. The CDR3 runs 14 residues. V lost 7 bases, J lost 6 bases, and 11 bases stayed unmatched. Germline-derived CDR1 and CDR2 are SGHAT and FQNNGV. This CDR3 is CASTPGQSAAEAFF. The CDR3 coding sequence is TGTGCCAGCACCCCGGGACAGAGTGCCGCTGAAGCTTTCTTT. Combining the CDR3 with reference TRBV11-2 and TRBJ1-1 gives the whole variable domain EAGVAQSPRYKIIEKRQSVAFWCNPISGHATLYWYQQILGQGPKLLIQFQNNGVVDDSQLPKDRFSAERLKGVDSTLKIQPAKLEDSAVYLCASTPGQSAAEAFFGQGTRLTVV.

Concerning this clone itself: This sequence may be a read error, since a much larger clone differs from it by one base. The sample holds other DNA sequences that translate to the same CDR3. CDR3 amino acids: CASSLAPGSTDTQYF. CDR3 sequence (DNA): TGTGCCAGCAGCTTAGCTCCGGGGAGCACAGATACGCAGTATTTT. The rearrangement joins TRBV7-2 to TRBJ2-3; tentative D call: TRBD2 (5 bases). CDR1 is SGHTA and CDR2 is FQGNSA in the germline V gene. The CDR3 spans 15 residues. The V end lost 0 bases, the J end lost 0 bases, and 7 bases lay between the germline ends.

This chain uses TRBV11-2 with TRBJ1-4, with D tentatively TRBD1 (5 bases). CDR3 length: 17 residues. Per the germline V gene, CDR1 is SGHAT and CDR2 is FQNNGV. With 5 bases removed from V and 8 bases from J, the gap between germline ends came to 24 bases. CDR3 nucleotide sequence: TGTGCCAGCAGCCCATCACACCTCGCCGGGACGGGGGAAAAACTGTTTTTT. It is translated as CASSPSHLAGTGEKLFF.

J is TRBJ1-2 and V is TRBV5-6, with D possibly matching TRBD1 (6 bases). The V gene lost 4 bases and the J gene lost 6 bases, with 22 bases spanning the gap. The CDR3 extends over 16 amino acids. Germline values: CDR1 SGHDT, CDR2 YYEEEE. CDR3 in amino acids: CASSQHGGWPYDGYTF. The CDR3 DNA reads TGTGCCAGCAGCCAACACGGGGGCTGGCCATACGATGGCTACACCTTC.

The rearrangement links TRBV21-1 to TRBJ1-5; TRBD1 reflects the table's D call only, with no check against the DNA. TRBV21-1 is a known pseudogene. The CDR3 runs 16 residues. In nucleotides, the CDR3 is TGTGCCAGCAGCAAAGCGCTTGAGGACAGGGGTCGGTCCCAGCATTTT. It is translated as CASSKALEDRGRSQHF.

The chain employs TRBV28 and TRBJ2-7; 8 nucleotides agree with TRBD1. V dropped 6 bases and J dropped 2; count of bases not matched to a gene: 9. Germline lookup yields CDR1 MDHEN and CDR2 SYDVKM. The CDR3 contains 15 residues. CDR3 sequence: CASSPVDRDAYEQYF. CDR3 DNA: TGTGCCAGCAGCCCGGTGGACAGGGATGCCTACGAGCAGTACTTC.

The CDR3 nucleotides are TGTGCCAGCCAGGGGAGGTCCTACGAGCAGTACTTC. This codes for CASQGRSYEQYF. This chain links TRBV28 with TRBJ2-7; D possibly uses TRBD1 or TRBD2 (6 bases each). CDR3 length equals 12 residues. Germline values: CDR1 MDHEN, CDR2 SYDVKM. Trimming shortened V by 8 bases and J by 1 base, and 9 bases separated the two germline ends.

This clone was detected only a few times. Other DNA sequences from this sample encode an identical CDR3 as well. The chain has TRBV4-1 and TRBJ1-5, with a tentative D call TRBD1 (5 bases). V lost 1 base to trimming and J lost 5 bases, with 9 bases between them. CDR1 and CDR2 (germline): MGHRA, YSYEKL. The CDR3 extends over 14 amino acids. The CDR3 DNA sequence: TGCGCCAGCAGCCAAGTTGGCAGGGATCAGCCCCAGCATTTT. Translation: CASSQVGRDQPQHF.

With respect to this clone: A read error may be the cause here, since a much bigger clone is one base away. The CDR3: CTSSFGVDGYTF. CDR3 DNA sequence: TGTACCAGCAGTTTCGGGGTTGATGGCTACACCTTC. The chain has TRBV28 and TRBJ1-2; D is uncertain. Germline V gives CDR1 MDHEN, CDR2 SYDVKM. CDR3 length: 12 amino acids.

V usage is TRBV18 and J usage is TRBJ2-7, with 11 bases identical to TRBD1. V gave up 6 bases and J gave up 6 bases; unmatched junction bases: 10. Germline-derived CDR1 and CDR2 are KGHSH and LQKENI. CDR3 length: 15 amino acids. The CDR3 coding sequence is TGTGCCAGCTCCCCCCAGGGACAGGGGGGACGCGAGCAGTACTTC. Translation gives CASSPQGQGGREQYF.

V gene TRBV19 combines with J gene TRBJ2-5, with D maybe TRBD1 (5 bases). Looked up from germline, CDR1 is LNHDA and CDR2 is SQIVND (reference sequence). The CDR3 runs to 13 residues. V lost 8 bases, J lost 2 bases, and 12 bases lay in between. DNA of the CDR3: TGTGCCAGTTGTTCGCAGGGACAAGAGACCCAGTACTTC. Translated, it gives CASCSQGQETQYF. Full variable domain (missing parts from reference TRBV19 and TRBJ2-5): DGGITQSPKYLFRKEGQNVTLSCEQNLNHDAMYWYRQDPGQGLRLIYYSQIVNDFQKGDIAEGYSVSREKKESFPLTVTSAQKNPTAFYLCASCSQGQETQYFGPGTRLLVL.

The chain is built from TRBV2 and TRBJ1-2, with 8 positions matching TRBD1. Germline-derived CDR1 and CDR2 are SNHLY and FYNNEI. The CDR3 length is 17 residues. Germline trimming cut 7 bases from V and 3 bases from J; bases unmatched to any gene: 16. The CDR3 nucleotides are TGTGCCAGCATGGTGCGGGACAGGATATCGCTGGACTATGGCTACACCTTC. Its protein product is CASMVRDRISLDYGYTF.

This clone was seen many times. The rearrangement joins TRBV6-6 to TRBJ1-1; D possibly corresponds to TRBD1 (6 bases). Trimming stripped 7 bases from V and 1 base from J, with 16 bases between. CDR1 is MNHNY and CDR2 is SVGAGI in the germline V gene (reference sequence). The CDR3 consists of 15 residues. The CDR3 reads CASIQPTGPNTEAFF. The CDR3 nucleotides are TGTGCCAGCATTCAACCAACAGGGCCGAACACTGAAGCTTTCTTT.

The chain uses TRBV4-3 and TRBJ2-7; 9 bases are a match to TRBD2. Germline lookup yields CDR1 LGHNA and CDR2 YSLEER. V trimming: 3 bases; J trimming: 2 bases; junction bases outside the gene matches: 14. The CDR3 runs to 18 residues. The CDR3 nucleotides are TGCGCCAGCAGCCAGGACCCTAGCGGGAAACTCCAAACCTACGAGCAGTACTTC. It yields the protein CASSQDPSGKLQTYEQYF.

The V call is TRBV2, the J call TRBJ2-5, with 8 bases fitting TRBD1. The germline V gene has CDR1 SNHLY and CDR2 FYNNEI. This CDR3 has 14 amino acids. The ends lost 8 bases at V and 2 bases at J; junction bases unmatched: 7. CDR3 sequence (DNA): TGTGCCAGCGGCGTAAGGACAGGGCAAGAGACCCAGTACTTC. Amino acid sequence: CASGVRTGQETQYF.

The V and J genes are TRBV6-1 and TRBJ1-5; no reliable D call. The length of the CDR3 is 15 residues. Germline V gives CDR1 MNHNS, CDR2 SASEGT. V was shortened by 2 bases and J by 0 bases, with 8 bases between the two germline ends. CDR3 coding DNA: TGTGCCAGCAGTGAATACGGGTATAGCAATCAGCCCCAGCATTTT. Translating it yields CASSEYGYSNQPQHF.

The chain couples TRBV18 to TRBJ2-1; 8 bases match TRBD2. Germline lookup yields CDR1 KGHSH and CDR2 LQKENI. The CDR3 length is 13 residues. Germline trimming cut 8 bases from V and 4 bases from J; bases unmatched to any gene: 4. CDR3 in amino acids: CASNSGTYNEQFF. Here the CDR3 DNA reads TGTGCCAGCAATAGCGGGACTTACAATGAGCAGTTCTTC.

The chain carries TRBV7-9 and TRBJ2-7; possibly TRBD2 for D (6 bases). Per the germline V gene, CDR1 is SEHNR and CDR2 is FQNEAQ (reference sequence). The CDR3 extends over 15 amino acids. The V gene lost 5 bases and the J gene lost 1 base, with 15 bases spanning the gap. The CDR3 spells CASSHRGTQSYEQYF. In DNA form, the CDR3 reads TGTGCCAGCAGCCACCGAGGGACTCAATCCTACGAGCAGTACTTC.

The CDR3 DNA reads TGTGCCAGCAGTCGGACTAGCGGTAACAATGAGCAGTTCTTC. This gives the protein CASSRTSGNNEQFF. V usage is TRBV6-5 and J usage is TRBJ2-1; 10 nucleotides match TRBD2. With 5 bases clipped from V and 5 bases from J, the junction kept 3 bases outside the gene matches. The CDR3 extends over 14 amino acids. The germline V gene has CDR1 MNHEY and CDR2 SVGAGI.

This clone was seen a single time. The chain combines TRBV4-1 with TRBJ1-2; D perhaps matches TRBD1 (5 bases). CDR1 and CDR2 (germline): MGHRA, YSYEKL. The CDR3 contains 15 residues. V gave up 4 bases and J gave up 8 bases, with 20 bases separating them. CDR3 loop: CASSLLTVEREGYTF. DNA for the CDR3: TGCGCCAGCAGCCTGTTGACAGTCGAACGGGAAGGCTACACCTTC.

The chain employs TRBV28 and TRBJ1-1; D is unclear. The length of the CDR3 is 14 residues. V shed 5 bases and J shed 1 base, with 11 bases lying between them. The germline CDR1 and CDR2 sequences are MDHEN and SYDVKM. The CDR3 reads CASSKLFPNTEAFF. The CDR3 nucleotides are TGTGCCAGCAGTAAATTGTTTCCGAACACTGAAGCTTTCTTT.